The 15 T cell receptor beta chains presented below share a single source sample, sequenced in a study of blood T cell repertoires in COVID-19. Sequenced by immunoSEQ multiplex PCR; TCRdb stores in-frame clones only, minus some. Of over 150,000 clones in the sample, about three quarters were seen once. Sequencing used peripheral blood. These receptors all stem from a man aged 65 to 85 with acute or convalescent COVID-19.

The chain links TRBV9 to TRBJ1-2, with D maybe TRBD1 (6 bases). Trimming pared 0 bases from V and 12 bases from J, leaving 18 bases between. Germline CDR1 is SGDLS and CDR2 is YYNGEE. This CDR3 has 14 residues. The CDR3 DNA reads as TGTGCCAGCAGCGTAGGCGAGGGACATCGTTTGGACACCTTC. This translates into CASSVGEGHRLDTF.

V and J are TRBV29-1 and TRBJ1-1; no clear D gene. The CDR3 is 13 residues long. Germline loops: CDR1 SQVTM, CDR2 ANQGSEA. Trimming took 6 bases from V and 5 from J, leaving 16 bases between them. In DNA, the CDR3 is TGCAGCGTACTGCTTTCCCTCGGGACTGAAGCTTTCTTT. This gives the protein CSVLLSLGTEAFF.

This rearrangement joins TRBV10-3 to TRBJ2-2; 9 bases fit TRBD1. Germline V gene lookup returns CDR1 ENHRY and CDR2 SYGVKD. The CDR3 spans 15 residues. V was clipped by 8 bases and J by 7 bases; unmatched bases: 11. CDR3 in amino acids: CAIALGTGNNGELFF. The CDR3 nucleotides read TGTGCCATCGCTCTAGGGACAGGGAATAACGGGGAGCTGTTTTTT.

This chain joins TRBV5-1 and TRBJ2-2, with a weak D call TRBD1 (5 bases). The CDR3 is made up of 16 amino acids. Trimming took 4 bases from V and 4 from J, leaving 17 bases between them. Germline V lookup: CDR1 SGHRS, CDR2 YFSETQ. The CDR3 loop is CASSLHDSQGTGELFF. The CDR3 DNA reads as TGCGCCAGCAGCCTGCATGACTCTCAGGGCACCGGGGAGCTGTTTTTT.

CDR3 DNA sequence: TGTGCCAGCAGCCCAAGGACAGGGCGAGGCACTGAAGCTTTCTTT. Its translation is CASSPRTGRGTEAFF. The gene calls are TRBV7-2 and TRBJ1-1, with 8 bases fitting TRBD1. Trimming cost V 5 bases and J 4 bases; bases outside gene matches: 9. Germline V lookup: CDR1 SGHTA, CDR2 FQGNSA. This CDR3 contains 15 residues.

The J gene is TRBJ1-4, the V gene TRBV27; maybe TRBD1 (5 bases). Trimming removed 3 bases at V and 5 bases at J, with 13 bases between. The germline gives CDR1 MNHEY, CDR2 SMNVEV (reference sequence). CDR3 length equals 15 residues. CDR3 bases: TGTGCCAGCAGTTTTGGAGGGGCAGAAAATGAAAAACTGTTTTTT. Protein sequence: CASSFGGAENEKLFF.

This CDR3 is CASSSAAATYEQYF. In nucleotides, the CDR3 is TGTGCCAGCAGCTCCGCGGCGGCTACCTACGAGCAGTACTTC. The chain links TRBV7-9 to TRBJ2-7; D unresolved. V lost 4 bases, J lost 2 bases, and 12 bases lay in between. There are 14 residues in the CDR3. The germline CDR1 and CDR2 sequences are SEHNR and FQNEAQ (reference sequence).

The chain joins TRBV15 to TRBJ1-4; weak D call: TRBD1 (6 bases). Germline V gene sequence: CDR1 LNHNV, CDR2 YYDKDF (reference sequence). This CDR3 region has 16 residues. V was clipped by 0 bases and J by 0 bases, with 8 bases between them. CDR3 sequence: CATSRETGSTNEKLFF. The CDR3 DNA sequence: TGTGCCACCAGCAGAGAGACAGGTTCAACTAATGAAAAACTGTTTTTT.

J is TRBJ2-7 and V is TRBV5-8; D not resolved. Germline assignment: CDR1 SGHTS and CDR2 YDEGEE. This CDR3 has 13 residues. Trimming removed 2 bases at V and 2 bases at J, with 8 bases between. The CDR3 spells CASSFGQTYEQYF. DNA for the CDR3: TGTGCCAGCAGCTTTGGGCAGACCTACGAGCAGTACTTC.

The chain uses TRBV2 and TRBJ2-3; D remains unclear. Germline CDR1 SNHLY, CDR2 FYNNEI. The CDR3 consists of 15 residues. V shed 4 bases and J shed 0 bases, with 11 bases lying between them. The CDR3 spells CASSGRGDSTDTQYF. CDR3 coding DNA: TGTGCCAGCAGTGGGCGCGGAGATAGCACAGATACGCAGTATTTT.

This chain joins TRBV19 and TRBJ2-2; TRBD1 aligns across 7 bases. This CDR3 spans 15 amino acids. Germline trimming cut 5 bases from V and 3 bases from J; bases unmatched to any gene: 6. Germline CDR1 and CDR2: LNHDA and SQIVND (reference sequence). This CDR3 is CASSLLTGDTGELFF. The CDR3 DNA reads TGTGCCAGTAGTCTCCTAACAGGGGACACCGGGGAGCTGTTTTTT.

A remark on this clone: Other nucleotide sequences in the sample specify the same CDR3. This sequence joins TRBV5-1 and TRBJ1-1, with 7 nucleotides matching TRBD1. This CDR3 is 13 amino acids long. J was trimmed by 6 bases and V by 0 bases; bases with no gene match: 2. Germline V CDR1 and CDR2: SGHRS, YFSETQ. The CDR3 region is CASSLGDSSEAFF. The CDR3, as DNA: TGCGCCAGCAGCTTGGGGGACAGCTCTGAAGCTTTCTTT.

The sample holds one count of this clone. V and J are TRBV27 and TRBJ2-4; 7 bases fit TRBD2. Germline V CDR1 and CDR2: MNHEY, SMNVEV (reference sequence). CDR3 size: 14 residues. With 6 bases clipped from V and 2 bases from J, the junction kept 4 bases outside the gene matches. CDR3 sequence reads: CASRELATKNIQYF. As DNA, the CDR3 is TGTGCCAGCAGAGAACTAGCGACCAAAAACATTCAGTACTTC.

This rearrangement joins TRBV7-8 to TRBJ2-3; 10 bases align to TRBD2. Per the germline V gene, CDR1 is SGHVS and CDR2 is FQNEAQ. This CDR3 is built from 16 residues. The trim removed 3 bases at V and 5 bases at J, leaving 8 bases unmatched. CDR3 in DNA: TGTGCCAGCAGCTTGACAGCGGGGGGGCCAGGAGATACGCAGTATTTT. It specifies CASSLTAGGPGDTQYF.

This sequence joins TRBV7-3 and TRBJ2-2, with 7 bases fitting TRBD2. The J segment lost 2 bases and the V segment lost 3 bases, leaving 0 bases of the junction unmatched. The length of the CDR3 is 14 residues. Germline-derived CDR1 and CDR2 are SGHTA and FQGTGA. This CDR3 is CASSLGLNTGELFF. The CDR3, as DNA: TGTGCCAGCAGCTTGGGACTAAACACCGGGGAGCTGTTTTTT.